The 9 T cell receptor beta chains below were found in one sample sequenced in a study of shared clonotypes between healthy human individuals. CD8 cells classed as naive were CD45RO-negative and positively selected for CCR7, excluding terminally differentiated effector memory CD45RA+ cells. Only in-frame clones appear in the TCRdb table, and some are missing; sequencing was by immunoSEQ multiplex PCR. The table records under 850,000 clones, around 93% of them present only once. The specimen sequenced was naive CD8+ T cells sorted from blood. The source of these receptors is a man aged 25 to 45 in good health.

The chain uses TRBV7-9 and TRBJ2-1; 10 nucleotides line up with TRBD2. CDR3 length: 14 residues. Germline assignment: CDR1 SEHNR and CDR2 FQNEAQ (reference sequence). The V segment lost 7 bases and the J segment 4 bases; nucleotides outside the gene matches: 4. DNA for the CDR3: TGTGCCAGCACCGGGACTAGCGTTTACAATGAGCAGTTCTTC. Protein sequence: CASTGTSVYNEQFF. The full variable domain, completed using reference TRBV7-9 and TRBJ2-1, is DTGVSQNPRHKITKRGQNVTFRCDPISEHNRLYWYRQTLGQGPEFLTYFQNEAQLEKSRLLSDRFSAERPKGSFSTLEIQRTEQGDSAMYLCASTGTSVYNEQFFGPGTRLTVL.

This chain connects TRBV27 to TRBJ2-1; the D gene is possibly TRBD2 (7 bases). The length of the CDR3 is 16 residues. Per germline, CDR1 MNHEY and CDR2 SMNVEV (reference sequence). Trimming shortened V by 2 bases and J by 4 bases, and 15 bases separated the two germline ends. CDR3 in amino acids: CASSLNARGRYNEQFF. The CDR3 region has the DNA TGTGCCAGCAGTTTAAATGCGCGGGGGCGGTACAATGAGCAGTTCTTC.

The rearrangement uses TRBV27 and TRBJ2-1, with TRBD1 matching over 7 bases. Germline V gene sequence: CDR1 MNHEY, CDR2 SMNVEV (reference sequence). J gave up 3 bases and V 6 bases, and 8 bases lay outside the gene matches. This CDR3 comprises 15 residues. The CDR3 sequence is CASRGQTGYYNEQFF. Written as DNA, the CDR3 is TGTGCCAGCAGGGGACAGACAGGGTACTACAATGAGCAGTTCTTC.

CDR3 sequence: CASSQTPGGEQYF. The CDR3 DNA reads as TGCGCCAGCAGCCAAACCCCCGGGGGCGAGCAGTACTTC. The chain employs TRBV4-1 and TRBJ2-7; D perhaps matches TRBD2 (6 bases). V was clipped by 2 bases and J by 6 bases, with 11 bases between them. The germline CDR1 and CDR2 sequences are MGHRA and YSYEKL. This CDR3 is built from 13 residues.

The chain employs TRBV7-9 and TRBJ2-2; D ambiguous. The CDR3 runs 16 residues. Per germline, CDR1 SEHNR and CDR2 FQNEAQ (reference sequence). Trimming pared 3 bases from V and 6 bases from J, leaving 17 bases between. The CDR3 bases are TGTGCCAGCAGCTTGGTGTCAGGTCAATCGGCCGGGGAGCTGTTTTTT. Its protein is CASSLVSGQSAGELFF.

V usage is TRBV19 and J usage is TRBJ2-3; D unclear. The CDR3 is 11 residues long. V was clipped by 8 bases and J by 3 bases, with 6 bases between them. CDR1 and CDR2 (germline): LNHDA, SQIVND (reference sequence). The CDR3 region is CASCGTDTQYF. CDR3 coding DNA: TGTGCCAGTTGCGGAACAGATACGCAGTATTTT.

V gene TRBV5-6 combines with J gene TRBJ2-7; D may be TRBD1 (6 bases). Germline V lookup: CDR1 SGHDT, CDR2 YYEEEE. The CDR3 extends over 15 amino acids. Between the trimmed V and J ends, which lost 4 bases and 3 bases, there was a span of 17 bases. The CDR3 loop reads CASSVTGLGYYEQYF. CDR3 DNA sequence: TGTGCCAGCAGCGTCACAGGGTTAGGATACTACGAGCAGTACTTC.

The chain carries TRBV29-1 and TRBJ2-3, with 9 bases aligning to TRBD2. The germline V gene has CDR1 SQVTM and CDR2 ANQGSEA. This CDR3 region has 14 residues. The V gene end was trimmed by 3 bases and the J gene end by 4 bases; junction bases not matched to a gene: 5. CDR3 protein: CSVEGGRVADTQYF. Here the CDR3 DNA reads TGCAGCGTTGAGGGCGGGAGGGTAGCAGATACGCAGTATTTT.

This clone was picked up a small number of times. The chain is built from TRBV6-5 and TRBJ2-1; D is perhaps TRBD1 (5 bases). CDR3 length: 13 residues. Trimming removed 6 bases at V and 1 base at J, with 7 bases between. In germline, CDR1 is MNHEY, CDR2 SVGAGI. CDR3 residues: CASRGVSYNEQFF. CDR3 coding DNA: TGTGCCAGCAGAGGGGTTTCCTACAATGAGCAGTTCTTC.